These T cell receptor beta chains were read from a single sample in a study of cytomegalovirus exposure and HLA in healthy donors. The method was immunoSEQ multiplex PCR; TCRdb's version includes in-frame clones alone and lacks a portion of them. The table lists 85,000 to 130,000 clones, 76% of them singletons. The material sequenced was PBMCs. The receptor source for this set is a woman aged 18-29 years in good health and CMV-seropositive. The CDR3 runs from the conserved cysteine through the conserved F or W. D genes are given only for firm matches.

j_call: TRBJ2-1; d_call: .; v_call: TRBV9; cdr3_aa: CASSARGIALERNEQFF
j_call: TRBJ1-1; d_call: .; v_call: TRBV2; cdr3_aa: CASSERWAAEAFF
j_call: TRBJ2-5; d_call: TRBD1; v_call: TRBV27; cdr3_aa: CASGETGWETQYF
j_call: TRBJ2-3; d_call: TRBD2; v_call: TRBV7-3; cdr3_aa: CASSPGGGGSTDTQYF
j_call: TRBJ2-6; d_call: .; v_call: TRBV15; cdr3_aa: CATSSQEDWWNVLTF
j_call: TRBJ2-7; d_call: .; v_call: TRBV2; cdr3_aa: CASSEYRVNNEQYF
j_call: TRBJ2-7; d_call: .; v_call: TRBV27; cdr3_aa: CASSGLSSSYEQYF
j_call: TRBJ1-6; d_call: TRBD1; v_call: TRBV30; cdr3_aa: CACGTGGNSPLHF
j_call: TRBJ1-2; d_call: .; v_call: TRBV10-3; cdr3_aa: CAIIEEGNYGYTF
j_call: TRBJ2-1; d_call: TRBD2; v_call: TRBV7-3; cdr3_aa: CASSQIAGGPGGEQFF
j_call: TRBJ1-5; d_call: .; v_call: TRBV19; cdr3_aa: CASSISLRAVIGQPQHF
j_call: TRBJ2-3; d_call: .; v_call: TRBV9; cdr3_aa: CASSVVGTDTQYF
j_call: TRBJ1-4; d_call: TRBD1; v_call: TRBV6-1; cdr3_aa: CASRDSRGSNEKLFF
j_call: TRBJ2-7; d_call: .; v_call: TRBV11-2; cdr3_aa: CASSLVLEQYF
j_call: TRBJ2-2; d_call: TRBD2; v_call: TRBV7-9; cdr3_aa: CASSLLSGRASSGELFF
j_call: TRBJ1-1; d_call: TRBD1; v_call: TRBV11-2; cdr3_aa: CASSPQQGTGIISTEAFF
j_call: TRBJ2-1; d_call: TRBD2; v_call: TRBV6-5; cdr3_aa: CASRAGGINEQFF
j_call: TRBJ2-1; d_call: TRBD1; v_call: TRBV5-1; cdr3_aa: CASSFGQGAENEQFF
j_call: TRBJ1-5; d_call: TRBD1; v_call: TRBV15; cdr3_aa: CATSRSIDRGNNQPQHF
j_call: TRBJ2-1; d_call: TRBD2; v_call: TRBV6-5; cdr3_aa: CASRPSGRSSLQFF
j_call: TRBJ2-4; d_call: TRBD1; v_call: TRBV19; cdr3_aa: CASSGPPCTGVGVAKNIQYF
j_call: TRBJ2-1; d_call: TRBD1; v_call: TRBV12-5; cdr3_aa: CASGRGTGENNEQFF
j_call: TRBJ1-2; d_call: TRBD1; v_call: TRBV6-5; cdr3_aa: CASGATGGGDYGYTF
j_call: TRBJ1-5; d_call: .; v_call: TRBV6-1; cdr3_aa: CASSVQQNQPQHF
j_call: TRBJ1-2; d_call: TRBD1; v_call: TRBV28; cdr3_aa: CASTWDREDYGYTF
j_call: TRBJ1-3; d_call: .; v_call: TRBV7-3; cdr3_aa: CASSPGPGVSGNTIYF
j_call: TRBJ2-7; d_call: .; v_call: TRBV7-9; cdr3_aa: CASSLEYSWDEQYF
j_call: TRBJ1-1; d_call: .; v_call: TRBV4-2; cdr3_aa: CASSWGPNTEAFF
j_call: TRBJ1-2; d_call: .; v_call: TRBV5-3; cdr3_aa: CARSSFGTFGYTF
j_call: TRBJ2-7; d_call: TRBD1; v_call: TRBV28; cdr3_aa: CASRRQGISYEQYF
j_call: TRBJ1-6; d_call: .; v_call: TRBV6-5; cdr3_aa: CASSYSDKASPLHF
j_call: TRBJ2-5; d_call: TRBD2; v_call: TRBV5-8; cdr3_aa: CASSFSEGTSGSAETQYF
j_call: TRBJ2-3; d_call: .; v_call: TRBV27; cdr3_aa: CASSLRASGTDTQYF
j_call: TRBJ2-5; d_call: .; v_call: TRBV9; cdr3_aa: CASSAPGTEGQTQYF
j_call: TRBJ2-1; d_call: TRBD2; v_call: TRBV6-1; cdr3_aa: CASSDLAGAPYNEQFF
j_call: TRBJ2-7; d_call: TRBD1; v_call: TRBV2; cdr3_aa: CASKSGTGGGEQYF
j_call: TRBJ2-5; d_call: TRBD1; v_call: TRBV10-3; cdr3_aa: CAINRGLEETQYF
j_call: TRBJ2-5; d_call: .; v_call: TRBV30; cdr3_aa: CAWTRGQRSEGETQYF
j_call: TRBJ1-5; d_call: .; v_call: TRBV2; cdr3_aa: CASSPGFGNQPQHF
j_call: TRBJ1-2; d_call: TRBD1; v_call: TRBV2; cdr3_aa: CASRETGGEYGYTF
j_call: TRBJ2-7; d_call: .; v_call: TRBV6-1; cdr3_aa: CASSDEGGGSYEQYF